This paragraph covers one T cell receptor beta chain sequence. Its antigen remains unknown. These data are taken from a study of shared clonotypes between healthy human individuals. Study observations and caveats: The diversity represented, both genetic and in exposure history, was limited by few donors. With a handful of donors compared, roughly 4.9% of naive CD4 clonotypes were shared.

The assay was run at deep level. In the authors' workflow: ImmunoSEQ output lacked quality scores and full-length reads, limiting matched filtering. Assay used: immunoSEQ multiplex PCR; TCRdb lists only in-frame clones, some missing. Clonal size and the V and J genes are those of that table, whereas D and trimming came from the DNA. Of some 1.5 million clones in the sample, roughly 96% are singletons; the top ten hold 1% to 1.5%. This receptor was taken from a man aged 30-40 years in good health. Input material: naive CD4+ T cells sorted from blood. Documented subset: CD45RA+ positively selected.

The CDR3: CASSLGRRRETKWEQYF. The CDR3 DNA reads TGTGCCAGCAGCTTAGGCCGTCGGCGGGAGACGAAGTGGGAGCAGTACTTC. The chain uses TRBV13 and TRBJ2-7; 7 nucleotides line up with TRBD2. Germline trimming cut 0 bases from V and 7 bases from J; bases unmatched to any gene: 15. This CDR3 has 17 residues. Germline lookup yields CDR1 PRHDT and CDR2 FYEKMQ (reference sequence).